Sequencing of this T cell receptor beta chain was carried out in a study of blood T cells in healthy people across ages. Primers used in a second PCR of about 6 to 11 cycles were a sample-barcoded 5' primer and a J-beta primer mix. TCRdb reanalysed the 5' RACE reads using MiXCR and keeps one entry per CDR3 protein. The sample has around 780,000 distinct CDR3 sequences, 45% to 70% seen once. Deletions cut 8 bases from V and 4 bases from J, with 18 bases between. The length of the CDR3 is 15 residues. The germline V gene has CDR1 MNHEY and CDR2 SVGEGT. The chain joins TRBV6-2 or TRBV6-3 to TRBJ2-1, with D possibly TRBD2 on 5 matching bases. Sequenced: blood. The source of this sequence is a man in his forties in good health. CDR3 sequence: CASHRGGVPYNEQFF. DNA for the CDR3: TGTGCCAGCCATAGAGGAGGTGTACCGTACAATGAGCAGTTCTTC.